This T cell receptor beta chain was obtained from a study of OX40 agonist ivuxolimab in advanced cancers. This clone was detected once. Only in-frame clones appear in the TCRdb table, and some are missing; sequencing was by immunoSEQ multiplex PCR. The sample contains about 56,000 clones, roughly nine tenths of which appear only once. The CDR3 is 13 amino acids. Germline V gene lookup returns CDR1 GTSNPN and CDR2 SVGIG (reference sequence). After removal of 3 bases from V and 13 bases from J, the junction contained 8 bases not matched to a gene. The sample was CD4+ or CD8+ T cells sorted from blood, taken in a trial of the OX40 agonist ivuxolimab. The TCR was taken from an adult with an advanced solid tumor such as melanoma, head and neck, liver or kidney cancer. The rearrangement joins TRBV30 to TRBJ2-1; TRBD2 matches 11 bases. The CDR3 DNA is TGTGCCTGGAGAGGTAGCGGGAGGGTAGAACAGTTCTTC. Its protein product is CAWRGSGRVEQFF.